This passage covers 15 T cell receptor beta chains from one sample sequenced in a study of T cell repertoires in cytomegalovirus infection. MiXCR, applied by TCRdb to the reads, yields one record per CDR3 protein. The sample contains 300,000 to 400,000 distinct CDR3 sequences, more than 8% of which appear only once. Sample: PBMCs. All receptors come from a human donor in good health (CMV status not recorded). Some clones in this sample may be carry-over from other donors' samples.

In this sample, this clonotype turned up many times. As DNA, the CDR3 is TGTGCCAGCAGTGAACGACCGGTGAGCTCTGGAAACACCATATATTTT. Its protein is CASSERPVSSGNTIYF. The chain combines TRBV6-1 with TRBJ1-3; D unresolved. Germline V lookup: CDR1 MNHNS, CDR2 SASEGT. The CDR3 extends over 16 amino acids. Trimming removed 2 bases from V and 0 bases from J, with 11 bases in between.

This clonotype was seen ten or more times. The rearrangement links TRBV6-1 to TRBJ2-2, with D perhaps being TRBD1 or TRBD2 (5 bases each). CDR1 and CDR2 (germline): MNHNS, SASEGT. Trimming removed 7 bases from V and 7 bases from J, with 13 bases in between. This CDR3 has 13 amino acids. Here the CDR3 DNA reads TGTGCCAGCAACCGAGGGGTTGACGGGGAGCTGTTTTTT. Translation: CASNRGVDGELFF.

V gene TRBV4-3 combines with J gene TRBJ2-5; 12 bases match TRBD2. This CDR3 comprises 16 residues. The trim removed 7 bases at V and 5 bases at J, leaving 11 bases unmatched. The germline CDR1 and CDR2 sequences are LGHNA and YSLEER. CDR3 in amino acids: CASTPNLAGGQETQYF. In DNA form, the CDR3 reads TGCGCCAGCACCCCCAACCTAGCGGGGGGGCAGGAGACCCAGTACTTC.

J is TRBJ2-7 and V is TRBV20-1; D is possibly TRBD1 (7 bases). V shed 5 bases and J shed 1 base, with 18 bases lying between them. CDR3 length: 15 amino acids. Per the germline V gene, CDR1 is DFQATT and CDR2 is SNEGSKA (reference sequence). The CDR3 sequence: CSAETQQGTSYEQYF. The DNA for the CDR3 is TGCAGTGCTGAAACGCAACAGGGGACTTCCTACGAGCAGTACTTC.

The J gene is TRBJ1-1, the V gene TRBV4-3, with D uncertain. From germline, CDR1 is LGHNA and CDR2 YSLEER. V dropped 5 bases and J dropped 1 base, with 14 bases sitting between them. The CDR3 extends over 15 amino acids. In nucleotides, the CDR3 is TGCGCCAGCAGCTATCTGGACGATGGGAACACTGAAGCTTTCTTT. As protein: CASSYLDDGNTEAFF.

V is TRBV4-1 and J is TRBJ2-7, with D maybe TRBD1 (5 bases). The CDR3 spans 14 residues. The V gene lost 2 bases and the J gene lost 5 bases, with 13 bases spanning the gap. The germline V gene has CDR1 MGHRA and CDR2 YSYEKL. CDR3 nucleotide sequence: TGCGCCAGCAGCCAACCTCAGGGTACCCACGAGCAGTACTTC. Its translation: CASSQPQGTHEQYF.

This clonotype has ten or more counts. The V and J genes are TRBV11-2 and TRBJ1-5; D ambiguous. V was pared by 5 bases and J by 2 bases, with 13 bases between. Germline CDR1 and CDR2: SGHAT and FQNNGV. The CDR3 contains 15 residues. CDR3 loop: CASSLSPRGNQPQHF. DNA of the CDR3: TGTGCCAGCAGCCTTAGTCCCCGGGGCAATCAGCCCCAGCATTTT.

This clonotype was recorded at least ten times. This chain connects TRBV12-3 or TRBV12-4 to TRBJ1-5; TRBD1 matches 8 bases. With 5 bases clipped from V and 0 bases from J, the junction kept 12 bases outside the gene matches. The CDR3 totals 18 residues. In DNA form, the CDR3 reads TGTGCCAGCAGTCCTTCCGGGACAGGCCTTTATAGCAATCAGCCCCAGCATTTT. Translation: CASSPSGTGLYSNQPQHF.

In this sample, this clonotype turned up many times. The chain uses TRBV27 and TRBJ2-6; TRBD1 is a possible D gene (5 bases). CDR1 and CDR2 (germline): MNHEY, SMNVEV (reference sequence). The V and J ends lost 2 bases and 0 bases respectively, with 17 bases between them. This CDR3 is built from 19 residues. The CDR3 loop is CASSLRARQRYSGANVLTF. CDR3 DNA: TGTGCCAGCAGTTTAAGAGCTCGACAGCGCTACTCTGGGGCCAACGTCCTGACTTTC.

This clonotype has just a few counts. The V gene is TRBV24-1, the J gene TRBJ2-1; 8 nucleotides agree with TRBD1. Germline CDR1 reads KGHDR; CDR2 reads SFDVKD. V was clipped by 3 bases and J by 8 bases; unmatched bases: 8. CDR3 length: 15 residues. The CDR3 sequence is CATSDRRGRRDEQFF. In DNA, the CDR3 is TGTGCCACCAGTGATCGCAGGGGGCGACGGGATGAGCAGTTCTTC.

J is TRBJ2-1 and V is TRBV20-1, with a tentative D call TRBD2 (5 bases). From germline, CDR1 is DFQATT and CDR2 SNEGSKA (reference sequence). The CDR3 has 9 amino acids. The CDR3 DNA follows: TGCAGCACCGATCCTAGCCAGTTCTTC. Translation: CSTDPSQFF.

The chain couples TRBV27 to TRBJ2-6; D is unclear. Trimming took 8 bases from V and 1 from J, leaving 12 bases between them. Germline V gives CDR1 MNHEY, CDR2 SMNVEV (reference sequence). The CDR3 is made up of 15 amino acids. CDR3 protein: CASLRSASGANVLTF. DNA for the CDR3: TGTGCCAGCCTTAGGTCCGCTTCTGGGGCCAACGTCCTGACTTTC.

This chain links TRBV6-2 or TRBV6-3 with TRBJ1-4; 7 bases match TRBD1. Germline V lookup: CDR1 MNHEY, CDR2 SVGEGT. Losses at the gene ends were 8 bases for V and 8 bases for J; bases not matched to a gene: 5. CDR3 length: 12 amino acids. This CDR3 reads CASSQGGEKLFF. CDR3 in DNA: TGTGCCAGCTCCCAGGGGGGGGAAAAACTGTTTTTT.

The rearrangement joins TRBV6-2 or TRBV6-3 to TRBJ2-7, with D perhaps matching TRBD2 (6 bases). The germline V and J ends were trimmed by 5 bases and 3 bases, with 8 bases remaining between them. Looked up from germline, CDR1 is MNHEY and CDR2 is SVGEGT. This CDR3 comprises 12 residues. The CDR3 is CASSVAVYEQYF. The CDR3, as DNA: TGTGCCAGCAGTGTAGCGGTCTACGAGCAGTACTTC.

This clonotype was detected a few times. This sequence joins TRBV2 and TRBJ1-3; D gene unclear. V lost 5 bases to trimming and J lost 0 bases, with 14 bases between them. This CDR3 comprises 16 residues. From germline, CDR1 is SNHLY and CDR2 FYNNEI. CDR3 sequence reads: CASSSLVRVSGNTIYF. CDR3 DNA sequence: TGTGCCAGCAGTTCATTGGTACGGGTCTCTGGAAACACCATATATTTT.